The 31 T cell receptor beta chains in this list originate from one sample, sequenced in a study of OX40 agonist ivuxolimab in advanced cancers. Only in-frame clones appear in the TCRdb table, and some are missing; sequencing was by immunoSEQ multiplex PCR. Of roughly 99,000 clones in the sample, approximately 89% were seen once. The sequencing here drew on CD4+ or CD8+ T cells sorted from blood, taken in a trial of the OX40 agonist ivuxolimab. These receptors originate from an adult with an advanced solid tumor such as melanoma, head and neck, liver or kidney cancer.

The CDR3 region is CAITQSGRNGDEQFF. CDR3 nucleotide sequence: TGTGCCATCACACAGAGCGGGAGAAACGGGGATGAGCAGTTCTTC. V usage is TRBV10-3 and J usage is TRBJ2-1, with 8 bases lining up with TRBD2. The CDR3 has 15 amino acids. Germline CDR1 ENHRY, CDR2 SYGVKD. V was pared by 7 bases and J by 8 bases, with 13 bases of the junction left unmatched.

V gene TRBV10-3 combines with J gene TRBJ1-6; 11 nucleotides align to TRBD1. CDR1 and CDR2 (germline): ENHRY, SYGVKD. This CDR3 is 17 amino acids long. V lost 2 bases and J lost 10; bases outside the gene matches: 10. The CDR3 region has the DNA TGTGCCATCAGTGAGGCCCCGGGACAGGGGGACGGATCACCCCTCCACTTT. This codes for CAISEAPGQGDGSPLHF.

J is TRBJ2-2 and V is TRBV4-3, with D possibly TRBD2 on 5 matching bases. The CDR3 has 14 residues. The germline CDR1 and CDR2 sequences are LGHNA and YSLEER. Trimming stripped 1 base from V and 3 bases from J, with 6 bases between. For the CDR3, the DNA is TGCGCCAGCAGCCAAGGGGGAGACACCGGGGAGCTGTTTTTT. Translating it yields CASSQGGDTGELFF.

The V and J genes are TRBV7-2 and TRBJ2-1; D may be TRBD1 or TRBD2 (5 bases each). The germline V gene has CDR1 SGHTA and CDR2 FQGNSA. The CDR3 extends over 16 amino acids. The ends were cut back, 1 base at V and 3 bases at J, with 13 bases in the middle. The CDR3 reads CASSLDRGRLYNEQFF. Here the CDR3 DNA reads TGTGCCAGCAGCTTAGATCGGGGACGGCTCTACAATGAGCAGTTCTTC. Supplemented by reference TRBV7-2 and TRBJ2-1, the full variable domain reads GAGVSQSPSNKVTEKGKDVELRCDPISGHTALYWYRQSLGQGLEFLIYFQGNSAPDKSGLPSDRFSAERTGGSVSTLTIQRTQQEDSAVYLCASSLDRGRLYNEQFFGPGTRLTVL.

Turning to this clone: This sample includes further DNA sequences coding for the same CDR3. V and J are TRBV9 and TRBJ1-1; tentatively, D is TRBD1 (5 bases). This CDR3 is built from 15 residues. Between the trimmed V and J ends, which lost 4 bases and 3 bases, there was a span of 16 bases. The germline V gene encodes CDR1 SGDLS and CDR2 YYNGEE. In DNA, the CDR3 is TGTGCCAGCAGCCCACGGGGCCAACTGGACACTGAAGCTTTCTTT. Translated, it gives CASSPRGQLDTEAFF.

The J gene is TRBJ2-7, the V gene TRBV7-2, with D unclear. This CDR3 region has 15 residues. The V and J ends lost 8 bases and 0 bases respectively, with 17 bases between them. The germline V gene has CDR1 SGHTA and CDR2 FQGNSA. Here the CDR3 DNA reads TGTGCCAGCGGAAAGACCGACTTAAGCTCCTACGAGCAGTACTTC. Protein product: CASGKTDLSSYEQYF.

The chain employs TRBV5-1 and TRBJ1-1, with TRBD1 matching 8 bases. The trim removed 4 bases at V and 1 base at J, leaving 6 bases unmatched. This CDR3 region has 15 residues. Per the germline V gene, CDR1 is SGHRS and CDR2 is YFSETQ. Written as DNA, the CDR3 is TGCGCCAGCAGCCTCCAGACAGGGGAGAACACTGAAGCTTTCTTT. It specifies CASSLQTGENTEAFF.

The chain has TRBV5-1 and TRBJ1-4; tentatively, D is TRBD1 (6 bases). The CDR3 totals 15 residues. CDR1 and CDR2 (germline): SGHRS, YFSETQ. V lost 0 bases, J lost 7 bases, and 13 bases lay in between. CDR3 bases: TGCGCCAGCAGCTTGGACAGGGTGAGAGCTGAAAAACTGTTTTTT. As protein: CASSLDRVRAEKLFF.

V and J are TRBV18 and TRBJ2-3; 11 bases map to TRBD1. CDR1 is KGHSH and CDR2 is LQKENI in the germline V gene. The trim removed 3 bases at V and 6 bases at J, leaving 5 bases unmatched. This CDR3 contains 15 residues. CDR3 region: CASSPRGQGGDTQYF. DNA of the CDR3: TGTGCCAGCTCACCGAGGGGACAGGGGGGCGATACGCAGTATTTT. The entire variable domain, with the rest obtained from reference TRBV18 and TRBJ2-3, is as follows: NAGVMQNPRHLVRRRGQEARLRCSPMKGHSHVYWYRQLPEEGLKFMVYLQKENIIDESGMPKERFSAEFPKEGPSILRIQQVVRGDSAAYFCASSPRGQGGDTQYFGPGTRLTVL.

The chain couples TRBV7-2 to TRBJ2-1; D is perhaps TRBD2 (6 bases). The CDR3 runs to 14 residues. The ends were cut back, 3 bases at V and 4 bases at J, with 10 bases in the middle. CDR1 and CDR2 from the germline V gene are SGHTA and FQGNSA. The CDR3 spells CASSFETRYNEQFF. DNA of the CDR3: TGTGCCAGCAGCTTCGAGACTAGATACAATGAGCAGTTCTTC.

In DNA, the CDR3 is TGTGCCAGCTCACCGCCTTGGGGGGCTGACTATGGCTACACCTTC. It specifies CASSPPWGADYGYTF. The chain couples TRBV18 to TRBJ1-2; tentatively, D is TRBD1 (6 bases). The ends were cut back, 3 bases at V and 3 bases at J, with 14 bases in the middle. The CDR3 loop spans 15 amino acids. The germline V gene encodes CDR1 KGHSH and CDR2 LQKENI.

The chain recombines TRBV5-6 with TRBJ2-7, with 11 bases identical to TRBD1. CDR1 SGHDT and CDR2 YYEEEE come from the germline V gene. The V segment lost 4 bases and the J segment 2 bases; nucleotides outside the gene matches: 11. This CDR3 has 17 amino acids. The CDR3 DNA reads TGTGCCAGCAGCCCCCGGTTGGGGACAGGGGGGGCCTACGAGCAGTACTTC. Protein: CASSPRLGTGGAYEQYF. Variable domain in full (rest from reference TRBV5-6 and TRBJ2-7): DAGVTQSPTHLIKTRGQQVTLRCSPKSGHDTVSWYQQALGQGPQFIFQYYEEEERQRGNFPDRFSGHQFPNYSSELNVNALLLGDSALYLCASSPRLGTGGAYEQYFGPGTRLTVT.

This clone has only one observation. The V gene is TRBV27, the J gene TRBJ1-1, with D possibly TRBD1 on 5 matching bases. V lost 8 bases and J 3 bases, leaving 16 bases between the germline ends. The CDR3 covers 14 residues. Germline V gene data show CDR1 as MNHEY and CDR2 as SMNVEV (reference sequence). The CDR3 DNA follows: TGTGCCAGCTTGGCGGGGTGGGGGGACACTGAAGCTTTCTTT. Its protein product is CASLAGWGDTEAFF.

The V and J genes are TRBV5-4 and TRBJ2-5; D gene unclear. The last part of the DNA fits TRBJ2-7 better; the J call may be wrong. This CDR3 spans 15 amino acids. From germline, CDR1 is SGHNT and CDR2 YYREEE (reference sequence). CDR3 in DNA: TGTGCCAGCAGCTGGGGTGGGGTAGGCTCCTACGAGCAGTACTTC. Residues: CASSWGGVGSYEQYF.

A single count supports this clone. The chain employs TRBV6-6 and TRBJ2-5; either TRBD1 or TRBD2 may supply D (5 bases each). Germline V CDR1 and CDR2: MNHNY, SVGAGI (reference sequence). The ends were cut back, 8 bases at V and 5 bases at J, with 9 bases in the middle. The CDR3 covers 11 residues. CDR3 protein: CASRWGETQYF. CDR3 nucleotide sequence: TGTGCCAGCCGGTGGGGGGAGACCCAGTACTTC.

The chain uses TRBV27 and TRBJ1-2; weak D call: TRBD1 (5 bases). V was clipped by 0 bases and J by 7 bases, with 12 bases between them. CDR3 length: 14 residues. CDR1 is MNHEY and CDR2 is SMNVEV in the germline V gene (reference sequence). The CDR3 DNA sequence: TGTGCCAGCAGTTTATCGTCGGGGGAACTTGGCTACACCTTC. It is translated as CASSLSSGELGYTF.

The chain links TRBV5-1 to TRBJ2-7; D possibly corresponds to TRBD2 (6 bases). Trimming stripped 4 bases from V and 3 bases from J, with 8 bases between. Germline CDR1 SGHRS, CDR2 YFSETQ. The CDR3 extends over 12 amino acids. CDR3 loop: CASSRDFYEQYF. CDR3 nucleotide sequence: TGCGCCAGCAGCCGGGACTTCTACGAGCAGTACTTC.

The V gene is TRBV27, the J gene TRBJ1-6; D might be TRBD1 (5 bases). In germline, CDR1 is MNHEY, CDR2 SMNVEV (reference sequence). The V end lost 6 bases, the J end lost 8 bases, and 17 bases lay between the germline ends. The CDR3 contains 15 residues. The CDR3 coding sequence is TGTGCCAGCAGCCTTTCGGGGGTGGAGGATTCACCCCTCCACTTT. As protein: CASSLSGVEDSPLHF.

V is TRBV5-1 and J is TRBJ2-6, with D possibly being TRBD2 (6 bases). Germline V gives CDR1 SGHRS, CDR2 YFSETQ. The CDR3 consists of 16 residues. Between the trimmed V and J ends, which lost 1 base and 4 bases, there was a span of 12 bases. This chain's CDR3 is CASSLTAGPGANVLTF. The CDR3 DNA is TGCGCCAGCAGCTTGACGGCGGGACCCGGGGCCAACGTCCTGACTTTC.

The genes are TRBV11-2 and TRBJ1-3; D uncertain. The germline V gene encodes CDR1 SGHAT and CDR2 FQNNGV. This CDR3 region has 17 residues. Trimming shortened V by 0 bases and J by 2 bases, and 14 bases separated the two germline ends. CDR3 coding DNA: TGTGCCAGCAGCTTAGATCGGGTGGAGGTCACTGGAAACACCATATATTTT. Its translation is CASSLDRVEVTGNTIYF.

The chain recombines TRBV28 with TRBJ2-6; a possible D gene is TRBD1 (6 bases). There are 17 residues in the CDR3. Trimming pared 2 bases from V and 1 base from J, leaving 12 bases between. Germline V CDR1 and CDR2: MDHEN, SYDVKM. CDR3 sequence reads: CASSLTGQVSGANVLTF. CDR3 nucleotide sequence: TGTGCCAGCAGTTTAACAGGGCAAGTTTCTGGGGCCAACGTCCTGACTTTC.

For the CDR3, the DNA is TGTGCCAGCAGTTCAATCCGCCCATCGAACACTGAAGCTTTCTTT. Its translation is CASSSIRPSNTEAFF. The chain carries TRBV28 and TRBJ1-1; unclear D gene. There are 15 residues in the CDR3. Trimming left V 4 bases short and J 1 base short, with 13 bases between. Germline V gene sequence: CDR1 MDHEN, CDR2 SYDVKM.

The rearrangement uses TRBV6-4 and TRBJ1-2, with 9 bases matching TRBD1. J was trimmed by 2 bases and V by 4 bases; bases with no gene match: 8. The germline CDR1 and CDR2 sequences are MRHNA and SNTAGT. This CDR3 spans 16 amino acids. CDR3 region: CASSAGTGKINYGYTF. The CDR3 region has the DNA TGTGCCAGCAGTGCCGGGACAGGGAAGATAAACTATGGCTACACCTTC.

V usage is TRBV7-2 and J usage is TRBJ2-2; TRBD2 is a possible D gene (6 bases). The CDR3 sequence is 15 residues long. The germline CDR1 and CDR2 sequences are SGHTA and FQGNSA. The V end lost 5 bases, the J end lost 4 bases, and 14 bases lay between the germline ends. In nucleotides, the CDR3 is TGTGCCAGCAGCCAGAGGTGGCGGGGCACCGGGGAGCTGTTTTTT. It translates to CASSQRWRGTGELFF.

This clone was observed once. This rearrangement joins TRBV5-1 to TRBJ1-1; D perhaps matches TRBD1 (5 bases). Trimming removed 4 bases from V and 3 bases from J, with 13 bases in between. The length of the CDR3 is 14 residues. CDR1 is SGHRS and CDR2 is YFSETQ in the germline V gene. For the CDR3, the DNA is TGCGCCAGCAGCCCGGGACCGCCCGACACTGAAGCTTTCTTT. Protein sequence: CASSPGPPDTEAFF.

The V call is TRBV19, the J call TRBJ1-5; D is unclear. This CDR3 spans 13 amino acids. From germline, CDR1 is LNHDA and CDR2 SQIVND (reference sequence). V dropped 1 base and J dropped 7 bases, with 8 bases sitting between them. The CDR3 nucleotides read TGTGCCAGTAGTATAGGGGGAGGCCAGCCCCAGCATTTT. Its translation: CASSIGGGQPQHF. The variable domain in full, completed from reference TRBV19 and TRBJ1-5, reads DGGITQSPKYLFRKEGQNVTLSCEQNLNHDAMYWYRQDPGQGLRLIYYSQIVNDFQKGDIAEGYSVSREKKESFPLTVTSAQKNPTAFYLCASSIGGGQPQHFGDGTRLSIL.

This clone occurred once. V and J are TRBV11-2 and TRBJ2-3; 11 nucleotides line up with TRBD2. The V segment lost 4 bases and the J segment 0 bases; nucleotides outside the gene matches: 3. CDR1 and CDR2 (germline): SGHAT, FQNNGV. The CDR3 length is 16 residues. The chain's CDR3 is CASSWGLAVSTDTQYF. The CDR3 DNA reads TGTGCCAGCAGCTGGGGACTAGCGGTTAGCACAGATACGCAGTATTTT.

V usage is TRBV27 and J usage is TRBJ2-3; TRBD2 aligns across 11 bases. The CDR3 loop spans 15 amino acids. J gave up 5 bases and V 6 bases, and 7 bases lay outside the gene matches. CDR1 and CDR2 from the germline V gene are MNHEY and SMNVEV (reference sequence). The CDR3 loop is CASSGSGRAGDTQYF. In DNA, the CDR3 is TGTGCCAGCAGCGGTAGCGGGAGGGCCGGAGATACGCAGTATTTT.

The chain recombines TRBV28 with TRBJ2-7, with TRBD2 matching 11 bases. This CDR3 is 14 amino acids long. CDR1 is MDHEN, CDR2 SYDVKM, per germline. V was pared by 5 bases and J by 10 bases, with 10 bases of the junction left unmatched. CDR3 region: CASSTDLAGGSQYF. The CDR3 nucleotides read TGTGCCAGCAGTACGGATCTAGCGGGAGGATCTCAGTACTTC.

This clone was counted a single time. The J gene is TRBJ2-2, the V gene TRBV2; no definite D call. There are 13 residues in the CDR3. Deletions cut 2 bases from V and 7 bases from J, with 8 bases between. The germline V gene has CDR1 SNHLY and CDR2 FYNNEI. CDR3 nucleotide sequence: TGTGCCAGCAGTGAATGGTCAATCGGGGAGCTGTTTTTT. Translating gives CASSEWSIGELFF.

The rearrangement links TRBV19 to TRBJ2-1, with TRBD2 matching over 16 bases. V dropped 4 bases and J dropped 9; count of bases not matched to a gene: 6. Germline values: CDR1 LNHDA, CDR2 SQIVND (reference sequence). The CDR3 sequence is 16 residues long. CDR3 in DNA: TGTGCCAGTAGTAAGGGACTAGCGGGAGGGCCCAGTGAGCAGTTCTTC. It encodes CASSKGLAGGPSEQFF.